Sequencing of this T cell receptor (beta chain) was carried out in a study of blood T cell repertoires in COVID-19. Whole-study context: Samples came from the United States, Italy and Spain, spanning acute and convalescent COVID-19. From T cells, B-cell-depleted T cells, or PBMCs came the material, which was cDNA or gDNA.

CDR1 ENHRY and CDR2 SYGVKD come from the germline V gene. The CDR3 consists of 12 residues. Per the authors' pipeline: Estimates of nucleated cell counts were drawn from the amplification of reference gene primers. Clones were read by immunoSEQ multiplex PCR, and TCRdb kept only the in-frame ones, dropping some. The V and J calls and clone size were taken over from that table, and D and trimming were inferred from the DNA. Here the sample spans over 200,000 clones, 75% to 90% being singletons. A note on this clone: The junction shows a germline mismatch at one end, possibly a read error.

The chain employs TRBV10-3 and TRBJ2-7, with 9 bases lining up with TRBD1. Sequenced input: peripheral blood. The TCR sequence derives from a human donor in a cohort sampled during active COVID-19. In nucleotides, the CDR3 is TGTGCCATCAGCTCGGAGACAGGGGGAGTTTCCTTC. It encodes CAISSETGGVSF.